A single sample is the source of the 19 T cell receptor beta chains below, sequenced in a study of shared T cell receptors in the human thymus. Assay used: immunoSEQ multiplex PCR; TCRdb lists only in-frame clones, some missing. The sample includes roughly 500,000 clones, around 82% seen only once; the top ten take about 0.013%. In addition, the sample was reused for a study of human thymus T cells.

The source material was thymocytes. These receptors all come from a boy less than two years old with a congenital heart defect.

The V gene is TRBV4-1, the J gene TRBJ2-2, with D tentatively TRBD2 (6 bases). Germline V CDR1 and CDR2: MGHRA, YSYEKL. The CDR3 extends over 17 amino acids. V lost 3 bases, J lost 6 bases, and 20 bases lay in between. CDR3 bases: TGCGCCAGCAGCCAGGAGGGCCTATCGACAACCGCCGGGGAGCTGTTTTTT. Protein: CASSQEGLSTTAGELFF.

This chain joins TRBV4-2 and TRBJ2-7, with TRBD2 matching 9 bases. Per the germline V gene, CDR1 is LGHNA and CDR2 is YNFKEQ. There are 16 residues in the CDR3. The junction had 6 bases not matched to a gene; V was cut back by 0 bases and J by 3 bases. Written as DNA, the CDR3 is TGTGCCAGCAGCCAAGATGCGACTAGCGGTATCTACGAGCAGTACTTC. Its translation is CASSQDATSGIYEQYF.

The chain carries TRBV10-3 and TRBJ1-2; possible D gene TRBD1, 5 bases. Germline CDR1 and CDR2: ENHRY and SYGVKD. This CDR3 has 13 amino acids. The ends were cut back, 8 bases at V and 4 bases at J, with 14 bases in the middle. The CDR3: CAIGAGNTYGYTF. DNA of the CDR3: TGTGCCATCGGGGCGGGAAATACCTATGGCTACACCTTC.

V gene TRBV4-1 combines with J gene TRBJ2-7, with 15 bases that match TRBD2. Germline V lookup: CDR1 MGHRA, CDR2 YSYEKL. J gave up 2 bases and V 1 base, and 6 bases lay outside the gene matches. The CDR3 is made up of 18 amino acids. This CDR3 reads CASSQGTSGRAWPYEQYF. As DNA, the CDR3 is TGCGCCAGCAGCCAAGGGACTAGCGGGAGGGCTTGGCCCTACGAGCAGTACTTC.

The V and J genes are TRBV25-1 and TRBJ2-7; 11 positions match TRBD2. Germline trimming cut 6 bases from V and 7 bases from J; bases unmatched to any gene: 17. This CDR3 contains 17 residues. Germline CDR1 and CDR2: MGHDK and SYGVNS. CDR3 amino acids: CASRRTGTSGQDWEQYF. CDR3 DNA: TGTGCCAGCAGGCGGACCGGGACTAGCGGCCAAGATTGGGAGCAGTACTTC.

This clone was seen a handful of times. This chain uses TRBV28 with TRBJ1-4, with no clear D. The CDR3 covers 16 residues. The V end lost 1 base, the J end lost 0 bases, and 9 bases lay between the germline ends. The germline CDR1 and CDR2 sequences are MDHEN and SYDVKM. CDR3 region: CASSLLAGATNEKLFF. DNA for the CDR3: TGTGCCAGCAGTTTATTGGCGGGAGCAACTAATGAAAAACTGTTTTTT.

This clone has more than one count but fewer than ten. The junction and the germline gene differ at one end; a read error may be behind it. Here the CDR3 DNA reads TGCAGCGTGGAAGAGGGACAGGGACAAGATACGCAGTATTTT. Its protein is CSVEEGQGQDTQYF. The rearrangement links TRBV29-1 to TRBJ2-3; 9 bases match TRBD1. Germline-derived CDR1 and CDR2 are SQVTM and ANQGSEA. The length of the CDR3 is 14 residues.

The chain recombines TRBV10-3 with TRBJ1-5; 9 bases fit TRBD1. Germline CDR1 and CDR2: ENHRY and SYGVKD. The CDR3 runs 15 residues. The V and J ends lost 3 bases and 7 bases, in that order; junction bases with no gene match: 7. The CDR3 nucleotides read TGTGCCATCAGTGAAAAGGACAGGGGTGAACAGCCCCAGCATTTT. Amino acids: CAISEKDRGEQPQHF.

Turning to this clone: One end of the junction varies from germline; a read error may be responsible. The chain recombines TRBV9 with TRBJ2-7; 8 bases fit TRBD2. Germline CDR1 and CDR2: SGDLS and YYNGEE. The CDR3 spans 14 residues. CDR3 region: CVSSYGTRPTEQYF. CDR3 in DNA: TGTGTCAGCAGCTACGGGACTAGGCCGACCGAGCAGTACTTC.

The sample holds a few counts of this clone. The chain carries TRBV20-1 and TRBJ2-5; a possible D gene is TRBD2 (5 bases). The germline CDR1 and CDR2 sequences are DFQATT and SNEGSKA (reference sequence). The ends were cut back, 4 bases at V and 4 bases at J, with 7 bases in the middle. This CDR3 region has 11 residues. In nucleotides, the CDR3 is TGCAGTGCTACTAGCTCAGAGACCCAGTACTTC. Amino acids: CSATSSETQYF.

The rearrangement uses TRBV23-1 and TRBJ1-4, with D maybe TRBD1 (6 bases). TRBV23-1 carries the ORF label, with uncertain function. This CDR3 spans 14 amino acids. V gave up 5 bases and J gave up 2 bases, with 9 bases separating them. The chain's CDR3 is CASSTGTTNEKLFF. CDR3 nucleotide sequence: TGCGCCAGCAGTACAGGGACGACTAATGAAAAACTGTTTTTT.

In DNA form, the CDR3 reads TGTGCCAGCAGCCCCGGGACAGGGTACCATGAGCAGTTCTTC. It yields the protein CASSPGTGYHEQFF. The rearrangement joins TRBV6-5 to TRBJ2-1; 9 bases are a match to TRBD1. Germline values: CDR1 MNHEY, CDR2 SVGAGI. J was trimmed by 8 bases and V by 6 bases; bases with no gene match: 8. The CDR3 sequence is 14 residues long.

V and J are TRBV18 and TRBJ2-2; the match to TRBD2 covers 10 bases. Per germline, CDR1 KGHSH and CDR2 LQKENI. V lost 5 bases, J lost 4 bases, and 10 bases stayed unmatched. This CDR3 has 17 residues. CDR3 sequence (DNA): TGTGCCAGCTCATCAAAGACTAGCGGGCCCAGCACCGGGGAGCTGTTTTTT. It translates to CASSSKTSGPSTGELFF.

CDR3: CASSQELAGVSNEQFF. As DNA, the CDR3 is TGCGCCAGCAGCCAAGAACTAGCGGGAGTGTCAAATGAGCAGTTCTTC. This chain connects TRBV4-1 to TRBJ2-1; 11 bases agree with TRBD2. CDR3 length equals 16 residues. Germline V gene lookup returns CDR1 MGHRA and CDR2 YSYEKL. After removal of 0 bases from V and 7 bases from J, the junction contained 5 bases not matched to a gene.

The V gene is TRBV5-1, the J gene TRBJ2-1; 8 bases agree with TRBD2. Germline trimming cut 2 bases from V and 8 bases from J; bases unmatched to any gene: 9. Germline CDR1 reads SGHRS; CDR2 reads YFSETQ. CDR3 size: 15 residues. The CDR3: CASSLGLAASDEQFF. DNA of the CDR3: TGCGCCAGCAGCTTAGGACTAGCTGCTTCGGATGAGCAGTTCTTC.

The CDR3 protein is CASSLVEGLGLSYEQYF. The CDR3 bases are TGTGCCAGCAGCTTAGTTGAAGGACTGGGCCTCTCCTACGAGCAGTACTTC. The chain couples TRBV7-8 to TRBJ2-7; maybe TRBD2 (5 bases). The germline V gene has CDR1 SGHVS and CDR2 FQNEAQ. This CDR3 comprises 17 residues. V gave up 1 base and J gave up 0 bases, with 16 bases separating them.

In this sample, this clone turned up a few times. The rearrangement joins TRBV2 to TRBJ2-1; D may be TRBD2 (5 bases). Trimming pared 9 bases from V and 3 bases from J, leaving 18 bases between. Germline V CDR1 and CDR2: SNHLY, FYNNEI. The CDR3 consists of 15 residues. The CDR3 loop is CASHFASTHYNEQFF. DNA for the CDR3: TGTGCCAGTCATTTCGCTAGCACCCACTACAATGAGCAGTTCTTC.

The J gene is TRBJ2-3, the V gene TRBV2; 8 nucleotides line up with TRBD2. This CDR3 spans 17 amino acids. The ends lost 6 bases at V and 0 bases at J; junction bases unmatched: 11. CDR1 is SNHLY, CDR2 FYNNEI, per germline. CDR3 protein: CASRSDGRDPSTDTQYF. The CDR3 coding sequence is TGTGCCAGCAGGAGCGACGGGAGGGACCCTAGCACAGATACGCAGTATTTT.

This rearrangement joins TRBV11-2 to TRBJ2-7, with TRBD1 identical over 8 bases. Germline V gene data show CDR1 as SGHAT and CDR2 as FQNNGV. This CDR3 is built from 16 residues. The J segment lost 0 bases and the V segment lost 0 bases, leaving 4 bases of the junction unmatched. In nucleotides, the CDR3 is TGTGCCAGCAGCTTAGACGGACAGGGCCGCTCCTACGAGCAGTACTTC. It is translated as CASSLDGQGRSYEQYF.